This is a list of T cell receptor beta chains from one sample in a study of vaccination effects on CD4 cells after COVID-19. Assay used: immunoSEQ multiplex PCR; TCRdb lists only in-frame clones, some missing. The profile shows about 72,000 clones, roughly three quarters of them singletons. No antigens are known for them. The sequencing here drew on CD4+ T cells from PBMCs cultured without peptide, taken before COVID-19 vaccination. Source of these receptors: a human donor who received a COVID-19 vaccine. Each CDR3 is given with its conserved first and last residue. A D gene is named only where the DNA matches it firmly. A row's size may be missing; if present it is once, few, many or a size class.

clone_size j_call v_call d_call cdr3_nt cdr3_aa
NA TRBJ1-1 TRBV30 NA TGTGCCTGGACCGAAGGCCCGCGGAACACTGAAGCTTTCTTT CAWTEGPRNTEAFF
once TRBJ1-6 TRBV19 NA TGTGCCAGTAGTATTATGGTCTCCTCCTATAATTCACCCCTCCACTTT CASSIMVSSYNSPLHF
NA TRBJ2-3 TRBV3-1/TRBV3-2 NA TGTGCCAGCAGCCGTAGGAGCCCTCGCACAGATACGCAGTATTTT CASSRRSPRTDTQYF
NA TRBJ1-3 TRBV24-1 NA TGTGCCACCAGTGACAGCGGGTCTAGTGGAAACACCATATATTTT CATSDSGSSGNTIYF
few TRBJ2-3 TRBV24-1 NA TGTGCCACCAGTGATTCGAACAGGGAAGTTGGAGATACGCAGTATTTT CATSDSNREVGDTQYF
NA TRBJ2-3 TRBV29-1 TRBD2 TGCAGCGTTGGGACTAGCGGGGCAGATACGCAGTATTTT CSVGTSGADTQYF
NA TRBJ2-4 TRBV27 NA TGTGCCAGCAGTTTATCACCCGGGGTAAACATTCAGTACTTC CASSLSPGVNIQYF
NA TRBJ2-5 TRBV29-1 NA TGCAGCGTGCGAGGTGACGGGACGCGGGAGACCCAGTACTTC CSVRGDGTRETQYF
NA TRBJ1-1 TRBV19 TRBD1 TGTGCCAGTAGTCAGGGACAGGGGGTAACTGAAGCTTTCTTT CASSQGQGVTEAFF
NA TRBJ1-2 TRBV30 NA TGTGCCTGGAGTACAGGACAGTTAGCTAACTATGGCTACACCTTC CAWSTGQLANYGYTF
NA TRBJ1-3 TRBV7-9 NA TGTGCCAGCACCAACTCCCCCGCCGGGGGGGGAAACACCATATATTTT CASTNSPAGGGNTIYF
NA TRBJ1-2 TRBV4-1 NA TGCGCCAGCAGCCAAGCGACGGCAGCTAACTATGGCTACACCTTC CASSQATAANYGYTF
few TRBJ2-3 TRBV6-6 NA TGTGCCAGCAGTGACACAGGGGCGGGGGCAGATACGCAGTATTTT CASSDTGAGADTQYF
NA TRBJ1-3 TRBV6-5 NA TGTGCCAGCAGTTACGACAGCTCTGGAAACACCATATATTTT CASSYDSSGNTIYF
few TRBJ1-1 TRBV30 NA TGTGCCTGGAACGTGGGGGCCGGCACTGAAGCTTTCTTT CAWNVGAGTEAFF
NA TRBJ1-2 TRBV28 NA TGTGCCAGCAGTTTGGGGGTGTCCGGCTACACCTTC CASSLGVSGYTF
NA TRBJ1-2 TRBV3-1/TRBV3-2 NA TGTGCCAGCAGCCCGTCGGTCAGCAACTATGGCTACACCTTC CASSPSVSNYGYTF
NA TRBJ2-5 TRBV6-6 TRBD2 TGTGCCAGCAGTTACGGGGGGGTCAGACAAGAGACCCAGTACTTC CASSYGGVRQETQYF
NA TRBJ1-4 TRBV7-8 NA TGTGCCAGCAGCTTAGCCCAGATACGACCCTTAGAAAAACTGTTTTTT CASSLAQIRPLEKLFF
NA TRBJ2-6 TRBV6-5 NA TGTGCCAGCAGCACAGGCTCTGGGGCCAACGTCCTGACTTTC CASSTGSGANVLTF
NA TRBJ2-2 TRBV6-5 TRBD1 TGTGCCATTGTGGACAGGCACACCGGGGAGCTGTTTTTT CAIVDRHTGELFF
once TRBJ1-5 TRBV7-2 NA TGTGCCAGCAGCTTAGCTCAGGGTAGCAATCAGCCCCAGCATTTT CASSLAQGSNQPQHF
NA TRBJ1-1 TRBV5-1 NA TGCGCCAGCAGTTCAACCGAAAGTGGAACTGAAGCTTTCTTT CASSSTESGTEAFF
NA TRBJ1-4 TRBV19 TRBD1 TGTGCCAGTAGTATCGGGACAGGGAATGAAAAACTGTTTTTT CASSIGTGNEKLFF
NA TRBJ1-4 TRBV19 NA TGTGCCAGTAGTGTCCGAATTGCAACTAATGAAAAACTGTTTTTT CASSVRIATNEKLFF
NA TRBJ2-4 TRBV18 NA TGTGCCAGCTCACCATCGGCAATCGCAGCCAAAAACATTCAGTACTTC CASSPSAIAAKNIQYF
NA TRBJ1-2 TRBV9 NA TGTGCCAGCAGCGCGGGACGAAACTGGCGGGGCTACACCTTC CASSAGRNWRGYTF
NA TRBJ2-2 TRBV2 NA TGTGCCAGCAGTGCCGGAGACAGGAACACCGGGGAGCTGTTTTTT CASSAGDRNTGELFF
once TRBJ2-3 TRBV11-1 NA TGTGCCAGCAGCTTACAGGGTAGCAGGGATACGCAGTATTTT CASSLQGSRDTQYF
NA TRBJ2-5 TRBV19 TRBD2 TGTGCCAGTGGGGGACTAGCCGGGGGGACCCAGTACTTC CASGGLAGGTQYF
few TRBJ2-2 TRBV5-4 NA TGTGCCAGCAGCGGGAAGGACACCGGGGAGCTGTTTTTT CASSGKDTGELFF
NA TRBJ2-5 TRBV24-1 NA TGTGCCACCCCTCCTCCTCCTGAGAGACAAGGGGTTCATCCTGGGCAAGAGACCCAGTACTTC CATPPPPERQGVHPGQETQYF
NA TRBJ1-4 TRBV11-2 NA TGTGCCAGCAGCCGGGACCGGGGTAATGAAAAACTGTTTTTT CASSRDRGNEKLFF
medium-sized TRBJ1-5 TRBV4-1 NA TGCGCCAGCAGCAGGACCCCCGGGAGCAATCAGCCCCAGCATTTT CASSRTPGSNQPQHF
NA TRBJ2-1 TRBV9 TRBD2 TGTGCCAGCAGCGCTAGCGGGGGGTTTAGGTCCTACAATGAGCAGTTCTTC CASSASGGFRSYNEQFF
NA TRBJ2-3 TRBV5-1 TRBD2 TGCGCCAGCAGCTTGCCGACTAGCGGGGGGGCAGATACGCAGTATTTT CASSLPTSGGADTQYF
NA TRBJ1-1 TRBV6-5 NA TGTGCCAGCAGTTCCCGTATGGGTAGAGCTTTCTTT CASSSRMGRAFF
NA TRBJ1-2 TRBV7-8 TRBD1 TGTGCCAGCAGCGTTCACAGGGGGGCGCTCAGAGGATATGGCTACACCTTC CASSVHRGALRGYGYTF
once TRBJ2-3 TRBV15 NA TGTGCCACCAGCAGACTGCGGACTAGCACAGATACGCAGTATTTT CATSRLRTSTDTQYF
NA TRBJ1-2 TRBV18 NA TGTGCCAGCTCACCAGACAGAAACTTCTATGGCTACACCTTC CASSPDRNFYGYTF
NA TRBJ1-4 TRBV7-9 NA TGTGCCAGCAGCTTAGCGGGACGGGATGAAAAACTGTTTTTT CASSLAGRDEKLFF
NA TRBJ1-3 TRBV20-1 NA TGCAGTGCTAGTTACCCTTCTGGAAACACCATATATTTT CSASYPSGNTIYF
NA TRBJ2-3 TRBV5-1 NA TGCGCCAGCAGCTCCCCAGGGCTCAGCACAGATACGCAGTATTTT CASSSPGLSTDTQYF
NA TRBJ2-5 TRBV5-1 NA TGCGCCAGCAGCTTGGTTAGGGGCGATGAGACCCAGTACTTC CASSLVRGDETQYF